The 8 T cell receptor beta chains in this list originate from one sample, sequenced in a study of beta chain features in type 1 diabetes (dated by TCRdb to the late 2010s). Receptors were amplified or captured by the immunoSEQ multiplex PCR assay. All of the isolated RNA was reverse transcribed with the High Capacity cDNA Reverse Transcription Kit, so expressed TCRB transcripts were sequenced. This immuneACCESS table, as held by TCRdb, lists in-frame sequences with V and J called but not all clones. Of the missing ones, under half trace to an unresolved V gene in checked studies; the others have no known cause. This sample gives hundreds of thousands of clones in total; around 13% of them show up just once. Clones ranked in the top ten supply 0.015% to 0.02% of the sample. The material sequenced was naive CD4+ T cells from blood. The cell subset or site label for this specimen denotes: true naive CD4+ T cells. The receptors come from a man in his late teens or twenties in good health.

The V and J genes are TRBV5-1 and TRBJ1-1; the D gene is possibly TRBD1 (6 bases). Germline CDR1 is SGHRS and CDR2 is YFSETQ. The CDR3 runs to 15 residues. V was cut by 0 bases and J by 5 bases, with 14 bases left in between. The CDR3 DNA follows: TGCGCCAGCAGCTTGGGTACAGCGGGGACAACTGAAGCTTTCTTT. Translated, it gives CASSLGTAGTTEAFF.

This clone was observed a handful of times. The V call is TRBV5-4, the J call TRBJ1-2; 8 positions agree with TRBD1. This CDR3 spans 15 amino acids. Per the germline V gene, CDR1 is SGHNT and CDR2 is YYREEE (reference sequence). The trim removed 4 bases at V and 3 bases at J, leaving 8 bases unmatched. The CDR3 DNA sequence: TGTGCCAGCAGCGATGGACAGGGCCGGTACTATGGCTACACCTTC. This codes for CASSDGQGRYYGYTF.

The chain is built from TRBV28 and TRBJ2-7, with a possible D match to TRBD2 (6 bases). The CDR3 covers 12 residues. Germline CDR1 and CDR2: MDHEN and SYDVKM. V gave up 8 bases and J gave up 0 bases, with 8 bases separating them. Written as DNA, the CDR3 is TGTGCCAGCCTGGAGGGCTCCTACGAGCAGTACTTC. It codes for CASLEGSYEQYF.

This rearrangement joins TRBV28 to TRBJ1-1, with 8 bases fitting TRBD1. The V gene end was trimmed by 6 bases and the J gene end by 7 bases; junction bases not matched to a gene: 7. This CDR3 contains 13 residues. Germline loops: CDR1 MDHEN, CDR2 SYDVKM. The DNA of the CDR3 is TGTGCCAGCAGCTTCAGGGGGCATGGTGAAGCTTTCTTT. Its protein product is CASSFRGHGEAFF. The full variable domain, completed using reference TRBV28 and TRBJ1-1, is DVKVTQSSRYLVKRTGEKVFLECVQDMDHENMFWYRQDPGLGLRLIYFSYDVKMKEKGDIPEGYSVSREKKERFSLILESASTNQTSMYLCASSFRGHGEAFFGQGTRLTVV.

V is TRBV30 and J is TRBJ1-1; D is undetermined. V shed 3 bases and J shed 5 bases, with 13 bases lying between them. Per germline, CDR1 GTSNPN and CDR2 SVGIG (reference sequence). The CDR3 is made up of 13 amino acids. CDR3 nucleotide sequence: TGTGCCTGGAGGGCCCCGTTTCAGACTGAAGCTTTCTTT. This encodes CAWRAPFQTEAFF.

The chain carries TRBV6-6 and TRBJ1-5; unclear D gene. This CDR3 has 13 residues. Trimming stripped 2 bases from V and 5 bases from J, with 7 bases between. Germline assignment: CDR1 MNHNY and CDR2 SVGAGI (reference sequence). The CDR3 here is CASSYTRDQPQHF. The CDR3 DNA is TGTGCCAGCAGTTACACTCGGGATCAGCCCCAGCATTTT.

This clone occurred a few times. The chain employs TRBV7-2 and TRBJ1-5; a possible D gene is TRBD1 (5 bases). V was pared by 4 bases and J by 11 bases, with 15 bases between. The CDR3 extends over 13 amino acids. CDR1 SGHTA and CDR2 FQGNSA come from the germline V gene. In DNA form, the CDR3 reads TGTGCCAGCAGCTCCGGCCTGGGGGGGTCCCAGCATTTT. Translated: CASSSGLGGSQHF.

The chain has TRBV5-4 and TRBJ1-5, with D uncertain. Germline loops: CDR1 SGHNT, CDR2 YYREEE (reference sequence). Trimming pared 2 bases from V and 6 bases from J, leaving 6 bases between. CDR3 length: 12 residues. The DNA for the CDR3 is TGTGCCAGCAGCTTCAGAAGTCAGCCCCAGCATTTT. This gives the protein CASSFRSQPQHF.